The 22 T cell receptor beta chains listed next were all sequenced from one sample in a study of OX40 agonist ivuxolimab in advanced cancers. Generated by immunoSEQ multiplex PCR, the TCRdb table keeps only in-frame clones and is missing some. The sample has roughly 81,000 clones; approximately 85% are singletons. The material sequenced was CD4+ or CD8+ T cells sorted from blood, taken in a trial of the OX40 agonist ivuxolimab. These receptors were taken from an adult with an advanced solid tumor such as melanoma, head and neck, liver or kidney cancer.

V gene TRBV30 combines with J gene TRBJ1-2; no reliable D call. In germline, CDR1 is GTSNPN, CDR2 SVGIG (reference sequence). V lost 3 bases and J lost 8, with 13 bases in between. The CDR3 contains 12 residues. The CDR3 nucleotides are TGTGCCTGGAGGAAGTCGGGAGGCGGCTACACCTTC. It specifies CAWRKSGGGYTF.

The rearrangement links TRBV6-1 to TRBJ1-3; the D gene is possibly TRBD1 (5 bases). The CDR3 length is 15 residues. The V and J ends lost 4 bases and 0 bases respectively, with 10 bases between them. From germline, CDR1 is MNHNS and CDR2 SASEGT. The CDR3 DNA reads TGTGCCAGCAGTGGAACAGGTTTCTCTGGAAACACCATATATTTT. Its protein product is CASSGTGFSGNTIYF.

CDR3 sequence (DNA): TGCGCCAGCAGCTGGAAAACAGGGGCGGACTATGGCTACACCTTC. Its translation is CASSWKTGADYGYTF. The J gene is TRBJ1-2, the V gene TRBV5-1, with TRBD1 matching over 7 bases. Germline V gene data show CDR1 as SGHRS and CDR2 as YFSETQ. The V segment lost 3 bases and the J segment 3 bases; nucleotides outside the gene matches: 8. This CDR3 has 15 amino acids.

The chain employs TRBV2 and TRBJ1-1; D might be TRBD1 (5 bases). V was trimmed by 1 base and J by 5 bases, leaving 17 bases between them. CDR1 is SNHLY and CDR2 is FYNNEI in the germline V gene. The CDR3 contains 16 residues. The CDR3 region has the DNA TGTGCCAGCAGTGAAGAGGGGAGGGTAGGGAGGACTGAAGCTTTCTTT. This gives the protein CASSEEGRVGRTEAFF.

The chain joins TRBV12-5 to TRBJ1-4; D perhaps matches TRBD1 (5 bases). CDR1 and CDR2 from the germline V gene are LGHNT and FRNRAP. Trimming shortened V by 1 base and J by 2 bases, and 20 bases separated the two germline ends. The CDR3 has 19 amino acids. Here the CDR3 reads CASGLEVLAGGTTNEKLFF. The CDR3 DNA sequence: TGTGCTAGTGGTTTGGAGGTGTTGGCGGGGGGGACTACTAATGAAAAACTGTTTTTT.

The chain employs TRBV29-1 and TRBJ2-1; a weak D match, TRBD2 (5 bases). Trimming left V 2 bases short and J 10 bases short, with 18 bases between. This CDR3 comprises 14 residues. Germline CDR1 reads SQVTM; CDR2 reads ANQGSEA. The CDR3 bases are TGCAGCGTTGAACGGGGTCTGAGTTCTGGGGAGCAGTTCTTC. It is translated as CSVERGLSSGEQFF.

CDR3 DNA sequence: TGTGCCAGCGGACAGCCCAGTCTCTCTGGGGCCAACGTCCTGACTTTC. This encodes CASGQPSLSGANVLTF. V gene TRBV14 combines with J gene TRBJ2-6; possibly TRBD1 for D (6 bases). Germline assignment: CDR1 SGHDN and CDR2 FVKESK. The CDR3 sequence is 16 residues long. Trimming removed 8 bases from V and 0 bases from J, with 14 bases in between.

The chain employs TRBV7-9 and TRBJ2-5, with 7 bases lining up with TRBD2. The CDR3 is 16 residues long. The ends lost 7 bases at V and 5 bases at J; junction bases unmatched: 16. Germline V gene sequence: CDR1 SEHNR, CDR2 FQNEAQ (reference sequence). CDR3 amino acids: CASTTGRVLQGETQYF. CDR3 DNA sequence: TGTGCCAGCACCACGGGGAGGGTCCTACAAGGGGAGACCCAGTACTTC.

Sample share makes this clone medium-sized. V usage is TRBV10-3 and J usage is TRBJ1-3, with D unclear. The CDR3 has 15 amino acids. Trimming removed 7 bases at V and 4 bases at J, with 17 bases between. Per the germline V gene, CDR1 is ENHRY and CDR2 is SYGVKD. The CDR3 here is CAIKMVAGPGNTIYF. DNA for the CDR3: TGTGCCATCAAAATGGTAGCCGGGCCCGGAAACACCATATATTTT.

The chain employs TRBV11-2 and TRBJ2-7; D possibly corresponds to TRBD2 (6 bases). Germline CDR1 reads SGHAT; CDR2 reads FQNNGV. The ends were cut back, 6 bases at V and 3 bases at J, with 15 bases in the middle. The CDR3 extends over 14 amino acids. CDR3 coding DNA: TGTGCCAGCAGAACTAGCCTTGGGCTCTACGAGCAGTACTTC. It specifies CASRTSLGLYEQYF.

This chain links TRBV19 with TRBJ2-7; TRBD2 aligns across 7 bases. Germline V CDR1 and CDR2: LNHDA, SQIVND (reference sequence). The V and J ends lost 1 base and 5 bases, in that order; junction bases with no gene match: 11. CDR3 length: 16 amino acids. This CDR3 is CASSIVSSGKTHEQYF. The CDR3 coding sequence is TGTGCCAGTAGTATAGTATCCAGCGGGAAGACCCACGAGCAGTACTTC.

V gene TRBV7-9 combines with J gene TRBJ1-2; D call uncertain. Between the trimmed V and J ends, which lost 8 bases and 4 bases, there was a span of 20 bases. The germline CDR1 and CDR2 sequences are SEHNR and FQNEAQ (reference sequence). The CDR3 has 15 residues. CDR3 DNA: TGTGCCAGCGAACCTTCCGCAATGGACCCCTATGGCTACACCTTC. Its translation: CASEPSAMDPYGYTF.

The genes are TRBV5-6 and TRBJ1-1, with TRBD1 as a possible D gene (6 bases). Trimming pared 2 bases from V and 2 bases from J, leaving 7 bases between. There are 13 residues in the CDR3. Germline V gene data show CDR1 as SGHDT and CDR2 as YYEEEE. The CDR3 coding sequence is TGTGCCAGCAGCTTAGGGGGTAACACTGAAGCTTTCTTT. Protein: CASSLGGNTEAFF.

This clone was counted a single time. V usage is TRBV10-1 and J usage is TRBJ2-7; D possibly uses TRBD1 or TRBD2 (5 bases each). Germline V lookup: CDR1 WNHNN, CDR2 SYGVQD (reference sequence). There are 16 residues in the CDR3. Trimming cost V 3 bases and J 4 bases, with 19 bases left between them. The CDR3 loop reads CASSDGDQVYRYEQYF. DNA for the CDR3: TGCGCCAGCAGTGATGGGGACCAGGTTTATCGGTACGAGCAGTACTTC.

This chain uses TRBV5-8 with TRBJ1-1; no clear D gene. CDR3 length: 17 amino acids. Germline V gives CDR1 SGHTS, CDR2 YDEGEE. The V and J ends lost 4 bases and 0 bases respectively, with 19 bases between them. The CDR3 reads CASSPEAVQIMNTEAFF. The CDR3 DNA is TGTGCCAGCAGCCCCGAGGCGGTCCAGATAATGAACACTGAAGCTTTCTTT.

The sample holds one count of this clone. The chain has TRBV15 and TRBJ1-5; D gene ambiguous. The length of the CDR3 is 15 residues. V lost 3 bases, J lost 7 bases, and 16 bases lay in between. Germline V gives CDR1 LNHNV, CDR2 YYDKDF (reference sequence). In nucleotides, the CDR3 is TGTGCCACCAGCAGCTCGATCTACCCCGGACAGCCCCAGCATTTT. It specifies CATSSSIYPGQPQHF.

The CDR3 here is CATSSPQNQPQHF. CDR3 sequence (DNA): TGTGCCACGAGTTCACCGCAAAATCAGCCCCAGCATTTT. V is TRBV10-3 and J is TRBJ1-5; no reliable D call. CDR1 is ENHRY, CDR2 SYGVKD, per germline. Trimming took off 10 bases at V and 4 bases at J, with 14 bases between the two ends. The CDR3 totals 13 residues.

The V and J genes are TRBV7-6 and TRBJ1-2, with a possible D match to TRBD1 (5 bases). V lost 1 base, J lost 6 bases, and 12 bases lay in between. Per the germline V gene, CDR1 is SGHVS and CDR2 is FNYEAQ. The length of the CDR3 is 14 residues. CDR3 region: CASSLDDSYHGYTF. CDR3 DNA sequence: TGTGCCAGCAGCTTAGACGACAGTTACCATGGCTACACCTTC.

The V and J genes are TRBV11-2 and TRBJ1-2, with a weak D call TRBD1 (6 bases). V lost 5 bases and J 1 base, leaving 11 bases between the germline ends. CDR3 size: 14 residues. CDR1 and CDR2 from the germline V gene are SGHAT and FQNNGV. The chain's CDR3 is CASSPRTDNYGYTF. In DNA form, the CDR3 reads TGTGCCAGCAGCCCCCGGACAGATAACTATGGCTACACCTTC.

This clone has just a few counts. The chain has TRBV7-8 and TRBJ2-3; 9 nucleotides agree with TRBD2. J was trimmed by 1 base and V by 7 bases; bases with no gene match: 21. The CDR3 length is 20 residues. Germline V gene data show CDR1 as SGHVS and CDR2 as FQNEAQ. CDR3 DNA: TGTGCCAGCAAAGCAGGGAGGATAGCGGGGGCCACGTATCGCACAGATACGCAGTATTTT. It encodes CASKAGRIAGATYRTDTQYF.

The chain has TRBV7-8 and TRBJ2-3; 8 bases align to TRBD2. The CDR3 spans 14 residues. The germline V gene encodes CDR1 SGHVS and CDR2 FQNEAQ. V dropped 3 bases and J dropped 3; count of bases not matched to a gene: 2. The CDR3 region has the DNA TGTGCCAGCAGCTTTCCGGGGGGGACAGATACGCAGTATTTT. It translates to CASSFPGGTDTQYF.

The chain links TRBV7-8 to TRBJ1-5; D call uncertain. CDR1 is SGHVS, CDR2 FQNEAQ, per germline. The CDR3 length is 15 residues. Trimming left V 0 bases short and J 5 bases short, with 11 bases between. CDR3 residues: CASSLAARPDQPQHF. The CDR3 nucleotides are TGTGCCAGCAGCTTAGCGGCCCGCCCCGATCAGCCCCAGCATTTT.